The 11 T cell receptor beta chains listed next were all sequenced from one sample in a study of cytomegalovirus exposure and HLA in healthy donors. The study ran its PCR with 60 Vbeta and 13 Jbeta primers. Assay: immunoSEQ multiplex PCR; the TCRdb copy retains only in-frame clones and omits some. The sample holds more than 95,000 clones, around 80% seen once. The specimen sequenced was PBMCs. Receptors were obtained from a male donor in good health and CMV-seronegative.

V gene TRBV19 combines with J gene TRBJ2-2; 9 nucleotides align to TRBD1. The ends lost 6 bases at V and 1 base at J; junction bases unmatched: 6. This CDR3 is 16 amino acids long. Germline V CDR1 and CDR2: LNHDA, SQIVND (reference sequence). CDR3 region: CASRGGTGMNTGELFF. The CDR3 DNA is TGTGCCAGTAGAGGGGGGACAGGGATGAACACCGGGGAGCTGTTTTTT.

V gene TRBV4-2 combines with J gene TRBJ2-1; 7 nucleotides match TRBD2. There are 17 residues in the CDR3. Unmatched junction bases numbered 18, after V lost 3 bases and J lost 10 bases. From germline, CDR1 is LGHNA and CDR2 YNFKEQ. The CDR3 reads CASSQGGDLGWSGEQFF. In DNA form, the CDR3 reads TGTGCCAGCAGCCAGGGGGGGGACCTCGGGTGGTCTGGCGAGCAGTTCTTC.

Regarding this clone: Other DNA sequences in this sample translate to the same CDR3. The rearrangement links TRBV27 to TRBJ2-3, with 8 bases identical to TRBD1. Germline V lookup: CDR1 MNHEY, CDR2 SMNVEV (reference sequence). The CDR3 covers 14 residues. The V segment lost 2 bases and the J segment 6 bases; nucleotides outside the gene matches: 4. DNA of the CDR3: TGTGCCAGCAGTTTAGGACAGGGTCTGGATACGCAGTATTTT. Amino acid sequence: CASSLGQGLDTQYF.

The rearrangement uses TRBV7-6 and TRBJ2-3; 9 positions agree with TRBD1. After removal of 5 bases from V and 2 bases from J, the junction contained 5 bases not matched to a gene. This CDR3 is built from 15 residues. Looked up from germline, CDR1 is SGHVS and CDR2 is FNYEAQ. The CDR3 is CASSLTGGYTDTQYF. CDR3 DNA sequence: TGTGCCAGCAGCCTTACAGGGGGCTACACAGATACGCAGTATTTT.

This sequence joins TRBV11-3 and TRBJ1-2; D may be TRBD1 (6 bases). Germline V CDR1 and CDR2: SGHNT, YENEEA. V lost 5 bases to trimming and J lost 8 bases, with 15 bases between them. This CDR3 contains 13 residues. In nucleotides, the CDR3 is TGTGCCAGCAGCCCCTACAACCAGGGGGGCTACACCTTC. Translation gives CASSPYNQGGYTF.

The V gene is TRBV11-2, the J gene TRBJ1-3; D is unresolved. The germline V and J ends were trimmed by 5 bases and 4 bases, with 12 bases remaining between them. The CDR3 consists of 14 residues. Looked up from germline, CDR1 is SGHAT and CDR2 is FQNNGV. The CDR3 coding sequence is TGTGCCAGCAGCCTGACATTGCAAGGAAACACCATATATTTT. Its translation: CASSLTLQGNTIYF.

V is TRBV30 and J is TRBJ2-4, with D uncertain. CDR3 length: 12 residues. Germline CDR1 is GTSNPN and CDR2 is SVGIG (reference sequence). Deletions cut 7 bases from V and 6 bases from J, with 13 bases between. Here the CDR3 DNA reads TGTGCCTTGTCCGGTAGAGGAAACATTCAGTACTTC. Residues: CALSGRGNIQYF.

The chain has TRBV6-6 and TRBJ2-3; 9 bases agree with TRBD1. The V gene end was trimmed by 6 bases and the J gene end by 3 bases; junction bases not matched to a gene: 4. From germline, CDR1 is MNHNY and CDR2 SVGAGI (reference sequence). The CDR3 contains 14 residues. CDR3 region: CASSRDRETDTQYF. The DNA for the CDR3 is TGTGCCAGCAGCCGGGACAGGGAGACAGATACGCAGTATTTT.

The count of this clone is one. The V gene is TRBV6-6, the J gene TRBJ2-2, with a possible D match to TRBD1 (5 bases). Germline lookup yields CDR1 MNHNY and CDR2 SVGAGI (reference sequence). V was trimmed by 6 bases and J by 0 bases, leaving 14 bases between them. The CDR3 consists of 16 residues. The CDR3 protein is CASRALRAANTGELFF. CDR3 nucleotide sequence: TGTGCCAGCAGAGCCCTCAGGGCGGCGAACACCGGGGAGCTGTTTTTT.

The genes are TRBV6-1 and TRBJ2-5; 12 bases line up with TRBD1. The J call may be incorrect, as the DNA end agrees better with TRBJ2-7. The CDR3 covers 15 residues. Germline CDR1 reads MNHNS; CDR2 reads SASEGT. CDR3 nucleotide sequence: TGTGCCAGCAGTTCCGGGACAGGGGGCTTCTACGAGCAGTACTTC. This codes for CASSSGTGGFYEQYF.

This sequence joins TRBV7-3 and TRBJ2-5; 7 positions agree with TRBD2. V shed 5 bases, J shed 2 bases, and the junction held 5 bases outside the gene matches. In germline, CDR1 is SGHTA, CDR2 FQGTGA. The CDR3 is made up of 14 amino acids. This CDR3 reads CASSRTSAQETQYF. CDR3 sequence (DNA): TGTGCCAGCAGCAGAACTAGCGCTCAAGAGACCCAGTACTTC.